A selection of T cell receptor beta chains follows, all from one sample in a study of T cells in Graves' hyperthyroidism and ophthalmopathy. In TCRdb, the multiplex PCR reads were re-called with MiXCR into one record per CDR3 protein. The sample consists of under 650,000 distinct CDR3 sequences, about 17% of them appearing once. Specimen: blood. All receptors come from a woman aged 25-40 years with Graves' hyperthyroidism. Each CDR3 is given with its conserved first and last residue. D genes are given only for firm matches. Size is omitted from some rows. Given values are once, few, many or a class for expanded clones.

TGTGCCAGCAGACCAGGGTCTGGAAACACCATATATTTT,CASRPGSGNTIYF,TRBJ1-3,many,.,TRBV12-3/TRBV12-4
TGTGCCAGCAGTTTTCGGGAGGGGGATGAGCAGTTCTTC,CASSFREGDEQFF,TRBJ2-1,many,TRBD2,TRBV27
TGTGCCAGCAGTGTTGAGCGGGAGGGCACAGATACGCAGTATTTT,CASSVEREGTDTQYF,TRBJ2-3,.,TRBD2,TRBV6-1
TGTGCCAGCAGCGCAGACAGGGGAGGTTCACCCCTCCACTTT,CASSADRGGSPLHF,TRBJ1-6,.,TRBD1,TRBV7-3
TGTGCTAGTGGTTTGGCCGCCCCGGGGGGAACGCTCTACGAGCAGTACTTC,CASGLAAPGGTLYEQYF,TRBJ2-7,few,TRBD2,TRBV12-5
TGCAGTGCCCAAACTAGCGGGAGCTCCTACGAGCAGTACTTC,CSAQTSGSSYEQYF,TRBJ2-7,many,TRBD2,TRBV20-1
TGTGCCAGCAGTTTACAGGGGGGCTACTACGAGCAGTACTTC,CASSLQGGYYEQYF,TRBJ2-7,many,TRBD1,TRBV2
TGCGCCAGCAGCTTTGGACTAGCGGGAGACACGGATGGCACCGGGGAGCTGTTTTTT,CASSFGLAGDTDGTGELFF,TRBJ2-2,.,TRBD2,TRBV5-1
TGTGCCAGCCAAGGGACACTTGGGAACACTGAAGCTTTCTTT,CASQGTLGNTEAFF,TRBJ1-1,.,.,TRBV11-3
TGTGCTAGTGGCCCCGGGACGGGTCGCAATCAGCCCCAGCATTTT,CASGPGTGRNQPQHF,TRBJ1-5,.,.,TRBV12-5